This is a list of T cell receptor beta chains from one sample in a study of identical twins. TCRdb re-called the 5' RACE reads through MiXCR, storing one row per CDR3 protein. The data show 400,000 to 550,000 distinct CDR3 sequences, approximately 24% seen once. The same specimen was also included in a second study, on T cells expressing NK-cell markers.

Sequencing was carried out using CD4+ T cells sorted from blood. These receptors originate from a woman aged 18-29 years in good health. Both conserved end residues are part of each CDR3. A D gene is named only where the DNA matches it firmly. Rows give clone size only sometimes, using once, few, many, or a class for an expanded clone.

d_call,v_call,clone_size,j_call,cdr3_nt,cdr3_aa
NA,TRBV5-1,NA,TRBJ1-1,TGCGCCAGCAGCTTGGTGGCGGCGGCAGGGACTGAAGCTTTCTTT,CASSLVAAAGTEAFF
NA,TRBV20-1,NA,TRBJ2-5,TGCAGTGCTACCAGGACCGACCAAGTAACCCAGTACTTC,CSATRTDQVTQYF
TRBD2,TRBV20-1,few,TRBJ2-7,TGCAGTGCATCCCCTAGCGGAGAGTCCTACGAGCAGTACTTC,CSASPSGESYEQYF
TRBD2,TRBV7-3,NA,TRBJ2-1,TGTGCCAGCAGCTTAACAGCGGGGGGGAATGAGCAGTTCTTC,CASSLTAGGNEQFF
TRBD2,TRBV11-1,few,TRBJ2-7,TGTGCCAGCAGCCCTGCCCGTAGCTTTGGACTAGCGGGAGGGTATTACGAGCAGTACTTC,CASSPARSFGLAGGYYEQYF
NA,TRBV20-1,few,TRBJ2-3,TGCAGTGCTAGATCCCCGGAACGACACGTACTCACAGATACGCAGTATTTT,CSARSPERHVLTDTQYF
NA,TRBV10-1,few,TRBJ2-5,TGCGCCAGCAGTGAGTCATCGGAGACCCAGTACTTC,CASSESSETQYF
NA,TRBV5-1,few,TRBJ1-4,TGCGCCAGCAGTTCAGCAGATGCAACTAATGAAAAACTGTTTTTT,CASSSADATNEKLFF
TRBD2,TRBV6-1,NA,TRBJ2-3,TGTGCCAGCAGTCTAGCGGTGGGATCCTTACCCACAGATACGCAGTATTTT,CASSLAVGSLPTDTQYF
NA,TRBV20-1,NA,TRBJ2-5,TGCAGTGCTAGCACGGGACTCCTAAACCAAGAGACCCAGTACTTC,CSASTGLLNQETQYF
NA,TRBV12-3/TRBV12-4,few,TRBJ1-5,TGTGCCAGCATTTCAGGGATTGGTCAGCCCCAGCATTTT,CASISGIGQPQHF
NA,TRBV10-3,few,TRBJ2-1,TGTGCCATCAGTGAGTCTGGAGGTGAGCAGGAGCAGTTCTTC,CAISESGGEQEQFF
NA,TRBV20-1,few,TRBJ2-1,TGCAGTGCAGAAGGGACGGTTTACAATGAGCAGTTCTTC,CSAEGTVYNEQFF
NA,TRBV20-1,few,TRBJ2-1,TGCAGTGCTAGAGACCCTGACTGGAGGCAGTTCTTC,CSARDPDWRQFF
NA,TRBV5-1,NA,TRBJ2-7,TGCGCCAGCAGCTTGGGGTCAAGGTACTTC,CASSLGSRYF
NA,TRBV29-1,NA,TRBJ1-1,TGCAGCGTTGAGGTTACAGGGTCAAGAGAAGCTTTCTTT,CSVEVTGSREAFF
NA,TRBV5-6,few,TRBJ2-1,TGTGCCAGCAGCGTAGAGGGTGAGCAGTTCTTC,CASSVEGEQFF
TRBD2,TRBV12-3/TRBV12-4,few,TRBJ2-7,TGTGCCAGCAGCCTTAGCGGGATCCACGAGCAGTACTTC,CASSLSGIHEQYF
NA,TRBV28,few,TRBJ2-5,TGTGCCAGCAGCGGACCAGGGTGGGAAGAGACCCAGTACTTC,CASSGPGWEETQYF
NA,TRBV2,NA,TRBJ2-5,TGTGCCAGCAGTTATCGTGAGGGGACCCAGTACTTC,CASSYREGTQYF
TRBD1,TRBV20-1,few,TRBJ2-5,TGCAGTGCTTTCCCTATGACAGGGGAAGGCGAGACCCAGTACTTC,CSAFPMTGEGETQYF
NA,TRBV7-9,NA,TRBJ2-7,TGTGCCAGCAGCTTAGTTCCGTCAGGGAGGGAGCAGTACTTC,CASSLVPSGREQYF
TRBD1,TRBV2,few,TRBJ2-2,TGTGCCAGCAGAGGACAGGGAGGTGAGACCGGGGAGCTGTTTTTT,CASRGQGGETGELFF
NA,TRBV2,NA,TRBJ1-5,TGTGCCAGCAGTGAAGTGACTCTCGAACAGCCCCAGCATTTT,CASSEVTLEQPQHF
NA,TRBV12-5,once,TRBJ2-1,TGTGCTAGTGGTTTGGCCCTAGTTGTGGGCAATGAGCAGTTCTTC,CASGLALVVGNEQFF
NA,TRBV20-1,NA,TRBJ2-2,TGCAGTGCTATTAGTCAGGGCGCCGGGGAGCTGTTTTTT,CSAISQGAGELFF
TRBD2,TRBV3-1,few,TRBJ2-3,TGTGCCAGCAGCCCACAAGATCGGAAGCGGGAGGGACCTAGCACAGATACGCAGTATTTT,CASSPQDRKREGPSTDTQYF
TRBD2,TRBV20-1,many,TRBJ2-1,TGCAGTGCTTACCGGGGGGGCCTGGATAATGAGCAGTTCTTC,CSAYRGGLDNEQFF
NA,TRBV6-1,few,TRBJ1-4,TGTGCCAGCAGTGAAATGGGGTCCGGAAATGAAAAACTGTTTTTT,CASSEMGSGNEKLFF
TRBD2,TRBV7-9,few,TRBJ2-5,TGTGCCAGCAGCGGACTAGCTGAGGCCCAGTACTTC,CASSGLAEAQYF
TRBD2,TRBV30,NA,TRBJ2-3,TGTGCCTGGGGGGGTAGCGGGCCGCAGTATTTT,CAWGGSGPQYF
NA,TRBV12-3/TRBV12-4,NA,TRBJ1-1,TGTGCCACCCAGCGGGGAGGGGACACTGAAGCTTTCTTT,CATQRGGDTEAFF
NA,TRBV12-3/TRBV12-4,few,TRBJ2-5,TGTGCCAGCTCCTTTGGGAGATTGCCGGAGACCCAGTACTTC,CASSFGRLPETQYF
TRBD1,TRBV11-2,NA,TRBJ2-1,TGTGCCAGCAGCCGAGTTCAGGGGGCCTACAATGAGCAGTTCTTC,CASSRVQGAYNEQFF
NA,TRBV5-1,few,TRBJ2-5,TGCGCCAGCACCCCGGGGGCGGTCCAAGAGACCCAGTACTTC,CASTPGAVQETQYF
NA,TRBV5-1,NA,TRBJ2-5,TGCGCCAGCAGCTCCATACAAGAGACCCAGTACTTC,CASSSIQETQYF
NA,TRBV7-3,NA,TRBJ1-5,TGTGCCAGCATCGTTGGGAGGGGGGCGCCCCAGCATTTT,CASIVGRGAPQHF
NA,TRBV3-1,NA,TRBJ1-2,TGTGCCAGCAGCCAAGAGGGAGGCTACACCTTC,CASSQEGGYTF
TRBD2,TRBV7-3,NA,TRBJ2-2,TGTGCCAGCAGCTTAACTTACGGCGGGGGGGCGGCCGGGGAGCTGTTTTTT,CASSLTYGGGAAGELFF
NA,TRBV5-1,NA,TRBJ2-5,TGCGCCAGCTTTACGCTCCCGAGTGTCCAAGAGACCCAGTACTTC,CASFTLPSVQETQYF
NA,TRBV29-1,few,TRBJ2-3,TGCAGCGTTGATGGCTTGCGGGGAAGCACAGATACGCAGTATTTT,CSVDGLRGSTDTQYF
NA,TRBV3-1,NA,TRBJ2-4,TGTGCCAGCAGTCAAAGTGGGGAGGAATTTCAGTACTTC,CASSQSGEEFQYF
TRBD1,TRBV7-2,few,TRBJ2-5,TGTGCCAGCAGCGGCGAGGGGGCGGGCGTAATGGAGACCCAGTACTTC,CASSGEGAGVMETQYF
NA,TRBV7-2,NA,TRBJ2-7,TGTGCCAGCAGCTTCGGAGGATCGGACGAGCAGTACTTC,CASSFGGSDEQYF
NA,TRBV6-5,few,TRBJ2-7,TGTGCCAGCAGTTCTCTAACGCTGCCCCGCTACGAGCAGTACTTC,CASSSLTLPRYEQYF
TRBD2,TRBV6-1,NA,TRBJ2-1,TGTGCCAGCAGGGCCGGGACTAGCGGCTACAATGAGCAGTTCTTC,CASRAGTSGYNEQFF
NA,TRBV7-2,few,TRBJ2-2,TGTGCCAGCAGCCCATCATCAACTAGGCTCGGGGAGCTGTTTTTT,CASSPSSTRLGELFF
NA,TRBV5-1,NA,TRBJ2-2,TGCGCCAGCAGCTCAGGGACGGCGTCGAACACCGGGGAGCTGTTTTTT,CASSSGTASNTGELFF